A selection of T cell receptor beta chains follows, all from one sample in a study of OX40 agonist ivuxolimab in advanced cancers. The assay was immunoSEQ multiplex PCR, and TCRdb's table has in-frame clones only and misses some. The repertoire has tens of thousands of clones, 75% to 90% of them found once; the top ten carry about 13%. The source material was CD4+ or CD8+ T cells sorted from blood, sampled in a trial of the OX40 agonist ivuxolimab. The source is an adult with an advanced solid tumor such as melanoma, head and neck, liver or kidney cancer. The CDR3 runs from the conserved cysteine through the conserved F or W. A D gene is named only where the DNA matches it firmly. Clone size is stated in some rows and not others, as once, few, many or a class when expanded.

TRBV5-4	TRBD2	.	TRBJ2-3	TGTGCCAGCAGCTTGTCTAGCGGGAGCGGTGATACGCAGTATTTT	CASSLSSGSGDTQYF
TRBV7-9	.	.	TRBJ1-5	TGTGCCAGCAGCTTGGAGGAGGAGGGGGGACAGCCCCAGCATTTT	CASSLEEEGGQPQHF
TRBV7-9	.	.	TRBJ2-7	TGTGCCAGCAGCTTAGGGAGGGGAGGCTCCTACGAGCAGTACTTC	CASSLGRGGSYEQYF
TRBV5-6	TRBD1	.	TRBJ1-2	TGTGCCAGCAGCTGGGGGACAGGCTCGGATGGCTACACCTTC	CASSWGTGSDGYTF
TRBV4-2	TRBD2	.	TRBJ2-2	TGTGCCAGCAGCCATGGGCTAGCGGGACCGAACACCGGGGAGCTGTTTTTT	CASSHGLAGPNTGELFF
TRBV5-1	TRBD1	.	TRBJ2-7	TGCGCCAGCAGCCCCTTTACAAGCGGACAGGCATCCTACGAGCAGTACTTC	CASSPFTSGQASYEQYF
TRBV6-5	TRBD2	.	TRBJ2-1	TGTGCCAGCAGCATAGGACTAGGTTCCTACAATGAGCAGTTCTTC	CASSIGLGSYNEQFF
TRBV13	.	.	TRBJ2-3	TGTGCCAGCAGGGGGGCTAAGACCGAAATTCCCACAGATACGCAGTATTTT	CASRGAKTEIPTDTQYF
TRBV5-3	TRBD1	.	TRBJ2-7	TGTGCCAGTCCAGGGGGCCTGAGCTCCTACGAGCAGTACTTC	CASPGGLSSYEQYF
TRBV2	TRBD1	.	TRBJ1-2	TGTGCCAGCAGCCCGTACAGGGGCCTAGAGGGCTACACCTTC	CASSPYRGLEGYTF
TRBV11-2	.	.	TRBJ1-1	TGTGCCAGCAAAATAACGGGTAACACTGAAGCTTTCTTT	CASKITGNTEAFF
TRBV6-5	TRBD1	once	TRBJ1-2	TGTGCCAGCAGCAAACAGGGGGCTAATGGCTACACCTTC	CASSKQGANGYTF
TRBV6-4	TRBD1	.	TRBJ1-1	TGTGCCAGCAGGGACAGGGCCGAGGGTCTTGAAGCTTTCTTT	CASRDRAEGLEAFF
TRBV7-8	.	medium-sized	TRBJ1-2	TGTGCCAGCAGCCCGAGCGGAGGGAATATCTATGGCTACACCTTC	CASSPSGGNIYGYTF
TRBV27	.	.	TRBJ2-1	TGTGCCAGCAGTCCACCGGGTTTAGAGCAGTTCTTC	CASSPPGLEQFF
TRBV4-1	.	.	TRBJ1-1	TGCGCCAGCAGCCAAGTCGAGCACCAGGTGAACACTGAAGCTTTCTTT	CASSQVEHQVNTEAFF
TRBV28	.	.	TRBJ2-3	TGTGCCAGCAGTTCCCCGGGCCAGCGGGATACGCAGTATTTT	CASSSPGQRDTQYF
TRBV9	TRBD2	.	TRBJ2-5	TGTGCCAGCAGCATGCCTAGCGGAGGACCGGAGACCCAGTACTTC	CASSMPSGGPETQYF
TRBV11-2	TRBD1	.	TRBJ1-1	TGTGCCAGCACCGTTAGAGGACAGGGCCCTGAAGCTTTCTTT	CASTVRGQGPEAFF
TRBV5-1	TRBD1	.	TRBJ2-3	TGCGCCAGCAGTCCGGGACAGGGGTCCGGCAAAACTAGCACAGATACGCAGTATTTT	CASSPGQGSGKTSTDTQYF
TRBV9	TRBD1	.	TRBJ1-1	TGTGCCAGCGGGACAGGGTTAAGCACTGAAGCTTTCTTT	CASGTGLSTEAFF
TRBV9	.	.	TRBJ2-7	TGTGCCAGCAGCGCGTCGGGGTACGAGCAGTACTTC	CASSASGYEQYF
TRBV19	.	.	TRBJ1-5	TGTGCCAGTAGTACCTTTCAGGGTTGGCAGCCCCAGCATTTT	CASSTFQGWQPQHF
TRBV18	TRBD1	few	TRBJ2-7	TGTGCCAGCTCACAGAGGACAGGGGTTGCCTACGAGCAGTACTTC	CASSQRTGVAYEQYF
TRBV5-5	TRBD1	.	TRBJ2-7	TGTGCCAGCAGCCCCCCAGGGGGACGCTACGAGCAGTACTTC	CASSPPGGRYEQYF
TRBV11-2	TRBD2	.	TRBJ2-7	TGTGCCAGCAGCTCTGTAGCGGGAGGCCCCTACGAGCAGTACTTC	CASSSVAGGPYEQYF
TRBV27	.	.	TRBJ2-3	TGTGCCAGCAGTTTAAGTCCCCCCGGGAGCCCCACAGATACGCAGTATTTT	CASSLSPPGSPTDTQYF
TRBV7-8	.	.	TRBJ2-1	TGTGCCAGCAGCTTAGTTCGATTTGGGGGCAATGAGCAGTTCTTC	CASSLVRFGGNEQFF
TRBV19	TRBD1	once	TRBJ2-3	TGTGCCAGTAGTATCGTACAGGGGAGAGATACGCAGTATTTT	CASSIVQGRDTQYF
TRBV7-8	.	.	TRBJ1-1	TGTGCCAGCAGCTTTCCTATGTCCGGTGGGAACACTGAAGCTTTCTTT	CASSFPMSGGNTEAFF
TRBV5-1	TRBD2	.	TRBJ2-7	TGCGCCAGCAGCTCGGGACTAGCGGCGCACGAGCAGTACTTC	CASSSGLAAHEQYF
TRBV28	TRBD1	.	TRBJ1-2	TGTGCCAGCAGTCCGCGAAACCGGGACAGGGGTTTTGGCTACACCTTC	CASSPRNRDRGFGYTF
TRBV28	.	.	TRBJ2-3	TGTGCCAGCAGTTTTCGGGGGCGAGAAAACACAGATACGCAGTATTTT	CASSFRGRENTDTQYF
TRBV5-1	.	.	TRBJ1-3	TGCGCCAGCAGACAGGAGGTTACCTCTGGAAACACCATATATTTT	CASRQEVTSGNTIYF
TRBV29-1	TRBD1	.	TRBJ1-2	TGCAGCGTTCCAGCGCAGGGGGCGCGACCCTACACCTTC	CSVPAQGARPYTF
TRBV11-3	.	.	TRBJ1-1	TGTGCCAGCAGTTGGACCTTGAACACTGAAGCTTTCTTT	CASSWTLNTEAFF
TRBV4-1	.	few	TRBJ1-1	TGCGCCAGCAGCCAGGTGGCGATGAACACTGAAGCTTTCTTT	CASSQVAMNTEAFF
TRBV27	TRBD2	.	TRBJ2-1	TGTGCCAGCAGTTTACCACCTAGCGGGAGGGCCTACAATGAGCAGTTCTTC	CASSLPPSGRAYNEQFF
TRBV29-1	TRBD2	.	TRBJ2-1	TGCAGCGTGTTTAGCGGGAGGGACAATGAGCAGTTCTTC	CSVFSGRDNEQFF
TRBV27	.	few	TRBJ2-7	TGTGCCAGCAGTTTAATAGGGCCGGGCTACGAGCAGTACTTC	CASSLIGPGYEQYF
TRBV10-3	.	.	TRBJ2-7	TGTGCCATCAGTGACCCGCCCCACTACGAGCAGTACTTC	CAISDPPHYEQYF
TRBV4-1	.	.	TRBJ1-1	TGCGCCAGCAGCCAAGACAGGGTGATGAATTCTGAAGCTTTCTTT	CASSQDRVMNSEAFF
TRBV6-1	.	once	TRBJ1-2	TGTGCCAGCAGTGAGGATAGAGTAGGCTACACCTTC	CASSEDRVGYTF
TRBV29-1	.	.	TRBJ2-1	TGCAGCGTTTCAGGAAGGGGTTATGGTGAGCAGTTCTTC	CSVSGRGYGEQFF
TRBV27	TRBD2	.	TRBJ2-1	TGTGCCAGCAGTGGGACTAGCGGGAATAATTACTACAATGAGCAGTTCTTC	CASSGTSGNNYYNEQFF
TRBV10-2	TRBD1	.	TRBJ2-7	TGCGCCAGCACGGCGCGGAACAGGGGATACGAGCAGTACTTC	CASTARNRGYEQYF
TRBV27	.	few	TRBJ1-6	TGTGCCAGCAGTTCCACAATCGAGCTTCTTAAAAATTCACCCCTCCACTTT	CASSSTIELLKNSPLHF
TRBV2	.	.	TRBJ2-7	TGTGCCAGCAGTGAAAGTTCCGCCTCCTACGAGCAGTACTTC	CASSESSASYEQYF
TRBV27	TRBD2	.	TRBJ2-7	TGTGCCAGCAGTAGGGCTAGCGGGAGCTCCTACGAGCAGTACTTC	CASSRASGSSYEQYF
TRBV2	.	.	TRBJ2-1	TGTGCCAGCAGGGACGGTTCCAATGAGCAGTTCTTC	CASRDGSNEQFF
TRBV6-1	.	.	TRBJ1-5	TGTGCCAGCAGCCGCGGGCGTAATAGCAATCAGCCCCAGCATTTT	CASSRGRNSNQPQHF
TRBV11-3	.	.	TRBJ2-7	TGTGCCAGAGAAAAGGGGGTTGGATCCTACGAGCAGTACTTC	CAREKGVGSYEQYF
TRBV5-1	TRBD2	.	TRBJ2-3	TGCGCCAGCAGCTTAGGACTAGTCCCAGATACGCAGTATTTT	CASSLGLVPDTQYF
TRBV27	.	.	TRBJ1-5	TGTGCCAGCAGTTTATCAGGAGGGTATCAGCCCCAGCATTTT	CASSLSGGYQPQHF